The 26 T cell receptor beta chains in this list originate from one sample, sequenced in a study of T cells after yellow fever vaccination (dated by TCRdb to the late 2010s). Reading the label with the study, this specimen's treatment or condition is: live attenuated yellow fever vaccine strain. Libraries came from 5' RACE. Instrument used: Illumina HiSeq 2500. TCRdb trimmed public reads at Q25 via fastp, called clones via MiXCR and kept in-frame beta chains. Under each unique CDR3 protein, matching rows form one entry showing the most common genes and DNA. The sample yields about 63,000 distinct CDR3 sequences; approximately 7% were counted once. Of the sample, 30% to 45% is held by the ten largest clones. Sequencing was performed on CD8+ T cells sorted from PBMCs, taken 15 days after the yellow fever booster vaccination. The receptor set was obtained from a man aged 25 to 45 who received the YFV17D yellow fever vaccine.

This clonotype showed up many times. In DNA, the CDR3 is TGTGCCAGCAGTTTGGCCGCCGCCGGGGAGCTGTTTTTT. This sequence encodes CASSLAAAGELFF. This chain links TRBV6-5 with TRBJ2-2; D is unresolved. Germline CDR1 is MNHEY and CDR2 is SVGAGI. Trimming shortened V by 4 bases and J by 6 bases, and 9 bases separated the two germline ends. The CDR3 covers 13 residues.

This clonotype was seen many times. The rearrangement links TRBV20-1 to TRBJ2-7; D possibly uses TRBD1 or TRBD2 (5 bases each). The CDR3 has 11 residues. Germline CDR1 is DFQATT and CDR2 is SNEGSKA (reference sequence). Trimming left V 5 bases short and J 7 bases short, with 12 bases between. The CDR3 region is CSAEGLKEQYF. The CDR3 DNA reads TGCAGTGCTGAGGGGCTGAAGGAGCAGTACTTC.

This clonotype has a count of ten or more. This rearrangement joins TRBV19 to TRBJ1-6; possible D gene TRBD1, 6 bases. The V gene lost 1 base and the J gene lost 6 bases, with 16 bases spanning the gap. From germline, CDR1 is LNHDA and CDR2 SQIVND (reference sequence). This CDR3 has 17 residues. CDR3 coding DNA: TGTGCCAGTAGTATAGTAACCAGGGGATGGGGTAATTCACCCCTCCACTTT. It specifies CASSIVTRGWGNSPLHF.

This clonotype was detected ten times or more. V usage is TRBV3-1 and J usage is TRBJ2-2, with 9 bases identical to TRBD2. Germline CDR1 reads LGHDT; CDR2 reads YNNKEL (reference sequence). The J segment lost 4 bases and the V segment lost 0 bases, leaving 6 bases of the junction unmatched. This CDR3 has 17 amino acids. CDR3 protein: CASSQEGVSGSTGELFF. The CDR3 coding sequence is TGTGCCAGCAGCCAAGAGGGCGTTAGCGGGAGCACCGGGGAGCTGTTTTTT.

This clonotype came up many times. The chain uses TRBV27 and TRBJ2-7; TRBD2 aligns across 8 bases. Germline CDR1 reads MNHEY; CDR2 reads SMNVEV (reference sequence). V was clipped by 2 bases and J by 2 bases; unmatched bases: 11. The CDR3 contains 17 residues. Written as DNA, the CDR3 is TGTGCCAGCAGTTTACTTGCGGGAGGACCTTTCCCCTACGAGCAGTACTTC. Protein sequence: CASSLLAGGPFPYEQYF.

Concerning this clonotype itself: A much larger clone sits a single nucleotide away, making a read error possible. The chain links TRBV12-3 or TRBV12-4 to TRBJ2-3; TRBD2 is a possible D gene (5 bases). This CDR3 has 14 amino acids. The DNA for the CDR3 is TGTGCCAGCAGTCCGGGGAGCGCCGCAGATATGCAGTATTTT. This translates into CASSPGSAADMQYF.

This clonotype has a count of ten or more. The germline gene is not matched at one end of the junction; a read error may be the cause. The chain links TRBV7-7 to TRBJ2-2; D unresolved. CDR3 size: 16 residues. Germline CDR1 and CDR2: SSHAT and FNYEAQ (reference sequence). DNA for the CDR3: TGTGCTAGCAGCTCCGCGCCCCCGGCTAATGCCGGGGAGCTGTTTTTT. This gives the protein CASSSAPPANAGELFF.

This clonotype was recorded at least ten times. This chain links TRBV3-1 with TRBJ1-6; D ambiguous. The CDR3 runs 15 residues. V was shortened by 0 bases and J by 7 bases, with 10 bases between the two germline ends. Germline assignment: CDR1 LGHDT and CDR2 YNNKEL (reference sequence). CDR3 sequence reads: CASSQDLEGNSPLHF. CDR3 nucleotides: TGTGCCAGCAGCCAAGATTTGGAAGGAAATTCACCCCTCCACTTT. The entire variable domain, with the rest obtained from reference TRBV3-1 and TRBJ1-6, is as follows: DTAVSQTPKYLVTQMGNDKSIKCEQNLGHDTMYWYKQDSKKFLKIMFSYNNKELIINETVPNRFSPKSPDKAHLNLHINSLELGDSAVYFCASSQDLEGNSPLHFGNGTRLTVT.

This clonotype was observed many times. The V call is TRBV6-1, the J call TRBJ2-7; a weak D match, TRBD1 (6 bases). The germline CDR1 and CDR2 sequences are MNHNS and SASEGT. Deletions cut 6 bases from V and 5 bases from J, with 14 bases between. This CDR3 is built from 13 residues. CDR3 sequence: CASSPTGFNEQYF. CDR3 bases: TGTGCCAGCAGCCCCACAGGGTTCAACGAGCAGTACTTC.

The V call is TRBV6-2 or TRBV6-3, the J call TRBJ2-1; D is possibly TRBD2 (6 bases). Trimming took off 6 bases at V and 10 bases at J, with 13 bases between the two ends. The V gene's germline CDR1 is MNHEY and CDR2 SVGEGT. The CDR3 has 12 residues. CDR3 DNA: TGTGCCAGCAGCCCCGGGAGCCCGGAGCAGTTCTTC. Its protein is CASSPGSPEQFF.

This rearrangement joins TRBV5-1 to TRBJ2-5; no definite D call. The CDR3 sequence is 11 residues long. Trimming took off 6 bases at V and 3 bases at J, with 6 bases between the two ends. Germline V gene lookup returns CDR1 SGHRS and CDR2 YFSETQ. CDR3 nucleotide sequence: TGCGCCAGCAATCAAGAAGAGACCCAGTACTTC. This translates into CASNQEETQYF.

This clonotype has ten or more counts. The CDR3: CASSLGVSNQPQHF. The CDR3 nucleotides are TGTGCCAGCAGCTTAGGGGTTAGCAATCAGCCCCAGCATTTT. This sequence joins TRBV7-6 and TRBJ1-5; D is unresolved. This CDR3 contains 14 residues. Germline V lookup: CDR1 SGHVS, CDR2 FNYEAQ. Trimming left V 1 base short and J 0 bases short, with 4 bases between.

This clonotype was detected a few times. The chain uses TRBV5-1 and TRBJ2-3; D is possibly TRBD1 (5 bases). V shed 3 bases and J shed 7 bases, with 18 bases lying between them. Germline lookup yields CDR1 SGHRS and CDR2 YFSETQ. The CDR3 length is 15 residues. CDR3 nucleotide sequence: TGCGCCAGCAGCTACACAGGACATACTACGAATACGCAGTATTTT. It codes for CASSYTGHTTNTQYF.

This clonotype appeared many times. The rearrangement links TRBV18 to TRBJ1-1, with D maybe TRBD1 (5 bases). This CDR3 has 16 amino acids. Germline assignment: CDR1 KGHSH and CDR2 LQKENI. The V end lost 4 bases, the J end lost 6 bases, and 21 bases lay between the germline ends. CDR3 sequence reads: CASSRTSVQALAEAFF. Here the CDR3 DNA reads TGTGCCAGCTCACGAACGTCGGTACAGGCCCTCGCTGAAGCTTTCTTT.

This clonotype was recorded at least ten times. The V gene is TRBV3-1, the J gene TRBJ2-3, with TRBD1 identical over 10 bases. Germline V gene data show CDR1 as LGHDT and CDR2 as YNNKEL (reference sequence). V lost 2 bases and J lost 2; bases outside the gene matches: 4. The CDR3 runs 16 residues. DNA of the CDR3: TGTGCCAGCAGCCAAACCGGGACAGGGGACACAGATACGCAGTATTTT. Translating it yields CASSQTGTGDTDTQYF.

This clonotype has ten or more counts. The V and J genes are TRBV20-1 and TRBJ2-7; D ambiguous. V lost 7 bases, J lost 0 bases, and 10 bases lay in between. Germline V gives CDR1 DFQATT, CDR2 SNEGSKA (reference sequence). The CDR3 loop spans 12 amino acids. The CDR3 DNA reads TGCAGTGTCTTGGTCAGCTCCTACGAGCAGTACTTC. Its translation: CSVLVSSYEQYF.

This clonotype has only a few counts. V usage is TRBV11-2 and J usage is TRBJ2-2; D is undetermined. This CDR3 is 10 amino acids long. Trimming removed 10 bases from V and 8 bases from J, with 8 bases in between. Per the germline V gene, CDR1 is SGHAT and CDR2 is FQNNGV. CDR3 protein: CATQAGELFF. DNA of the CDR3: TGTGCCACCCAGGCTGGGGAGCTGTTTTTT.

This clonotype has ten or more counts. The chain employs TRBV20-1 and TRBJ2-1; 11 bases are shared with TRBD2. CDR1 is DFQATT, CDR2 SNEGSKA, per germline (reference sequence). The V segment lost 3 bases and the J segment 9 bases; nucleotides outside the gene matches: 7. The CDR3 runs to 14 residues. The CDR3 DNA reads TGCAGTGCTAGTCCACCACTAGCGGGAGTTGAGCAGTTCTTC. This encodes CSASPPLAGVEQFF.

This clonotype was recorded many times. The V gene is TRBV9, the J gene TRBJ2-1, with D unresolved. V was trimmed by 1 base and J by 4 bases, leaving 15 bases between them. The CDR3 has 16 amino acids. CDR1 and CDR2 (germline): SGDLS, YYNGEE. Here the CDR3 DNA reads TGTGCCAGCAGCGTATACCCTAGTATTGCGTACAATGAGCAGTTCTTC. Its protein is CASSVYPSIAYNEQFF.

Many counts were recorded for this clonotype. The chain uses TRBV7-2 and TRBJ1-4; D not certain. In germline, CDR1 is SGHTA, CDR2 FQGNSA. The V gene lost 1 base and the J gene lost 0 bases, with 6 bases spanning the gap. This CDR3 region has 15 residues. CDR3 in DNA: TGTGCCAGCAGCTTAGTACCTGCAACTAATGAAAAACTGTTTTTT. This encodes CASSLVPATNEKLFF.

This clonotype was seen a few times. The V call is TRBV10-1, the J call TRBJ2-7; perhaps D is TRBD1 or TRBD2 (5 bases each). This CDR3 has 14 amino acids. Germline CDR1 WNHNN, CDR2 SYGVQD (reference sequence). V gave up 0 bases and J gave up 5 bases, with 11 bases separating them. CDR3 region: CASSESRGVHEQYF. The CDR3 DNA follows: TGCGCCAGCAGTGAGTCGAGAGGGGTCCACGAGCAGTACTTC.

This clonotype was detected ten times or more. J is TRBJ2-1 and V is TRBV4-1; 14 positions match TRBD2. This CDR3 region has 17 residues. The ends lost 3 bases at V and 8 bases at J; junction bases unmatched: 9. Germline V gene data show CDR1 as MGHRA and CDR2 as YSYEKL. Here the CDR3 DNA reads TGCGCCAGCAGCCACCTCATCGGGACTAGCGGGAGTGATGAGCAGTTCTTC. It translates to CASSHLIGTSGSDEQFF.

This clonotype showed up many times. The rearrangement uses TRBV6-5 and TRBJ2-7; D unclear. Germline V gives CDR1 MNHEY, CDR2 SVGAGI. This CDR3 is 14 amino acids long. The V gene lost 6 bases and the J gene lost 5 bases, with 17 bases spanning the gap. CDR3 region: CASSPVTSIDEQYF. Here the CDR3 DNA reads TGTGCCAGCAGCCCCGTCACGAGTATCGACGAGCAGTACTTC.

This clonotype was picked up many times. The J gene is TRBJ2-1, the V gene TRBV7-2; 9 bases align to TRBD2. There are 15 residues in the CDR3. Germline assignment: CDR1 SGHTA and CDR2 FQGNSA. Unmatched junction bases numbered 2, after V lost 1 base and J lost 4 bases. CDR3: CASSLGLAEYNEQFF. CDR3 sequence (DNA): TGTGCCAGCAGCTTAGGACTAGCGGAGTACAATGAGCAGTTCTTC.

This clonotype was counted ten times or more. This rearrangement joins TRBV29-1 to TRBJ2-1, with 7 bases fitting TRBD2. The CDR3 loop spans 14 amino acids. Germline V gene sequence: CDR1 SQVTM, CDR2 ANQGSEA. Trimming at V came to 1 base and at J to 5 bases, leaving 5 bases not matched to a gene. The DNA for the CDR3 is TGCAGCGTTGAAGGGGAGGGAATTAACAATGAGCAGTTCTTC. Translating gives CSVEGEGINNEQFF.

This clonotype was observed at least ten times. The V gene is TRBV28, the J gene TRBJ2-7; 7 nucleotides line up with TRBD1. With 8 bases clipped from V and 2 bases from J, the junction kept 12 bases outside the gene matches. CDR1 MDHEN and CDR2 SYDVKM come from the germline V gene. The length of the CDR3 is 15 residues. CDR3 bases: TGTGCCAGCGGTACAATCCGGGACAGTCCCTACGAGCAGTACTTC. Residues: CASGTIRDSPYEQYF.